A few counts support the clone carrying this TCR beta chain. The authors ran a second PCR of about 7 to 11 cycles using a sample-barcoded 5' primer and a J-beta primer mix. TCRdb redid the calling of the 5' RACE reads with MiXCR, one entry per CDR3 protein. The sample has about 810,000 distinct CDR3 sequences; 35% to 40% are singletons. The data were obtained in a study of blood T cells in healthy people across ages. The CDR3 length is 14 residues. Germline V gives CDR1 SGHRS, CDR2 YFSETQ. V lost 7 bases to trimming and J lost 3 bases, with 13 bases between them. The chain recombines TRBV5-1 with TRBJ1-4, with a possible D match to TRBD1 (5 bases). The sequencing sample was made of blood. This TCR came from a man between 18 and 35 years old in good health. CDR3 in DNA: TGCGCCAGCCGCCGGGACGCCTCTAATGAAAAACTGTTTTTT. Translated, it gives CASRRDASNEKLFF.